The 28 T cell receptor beta chains in this list originate from one sample, sequenced in a study of blood T cell repertoires in COVID-19. TCRdb's table, derived via immunoSEQ multiplex PCR, lists solely in-frame clones and lacks some. The table shows about 98,000 clones, with under 85% occurring only once. The sample consisted of peripheral blood. The receptor set was obtained from a man aged 70-80 years with acute or convalescent COVID-19.

The chain couples TRBV7-6 to TRBJ2-2; D gene ambiguous. CDR3 length equals 15 residues. CDR1 is SGHVS, CDR2 FNYEAQ, per germline. The V end was cut by 5 bases, the J end by 5 bases, with 15 bases between. In DNA form, the CDR3 reads TGTGCCAGCAGCCCCAGCGCCTACCCGACCGGGGAGCTGTTTTTT. Translation: CASSPSAYPTGELFF.

J is TRBJ2-5 and V is TRBV19, with D perhaps matching TRBD2 (5 bases). The CDR3 totals 15 residues. Germline CDR1 reads LNHDA; CDR2 reads SQIVND (reference sequence). Trimming cost V 3 bases and J 5 bases, with 16 bases left between them. The CDR3 nucleotides read TGTGCCAGTAGTATGTTAACTACTAGAGGCGAGACCCAGTACTTC. It yields the protein CASSMLTTRGETQYF.

This clone was seen a handful of times. The gene calls are TRBV6-1 and TRBJ1-6, with 8 nucleotides matching TRBD1. V trimming: 2 bases; J trimming: 7 bases; junction bases outside the gene matches: 7. The CDR3 loop spans 16 amino acids. Germline assignment: CDR1 MNHNS and CDR2 SASEGT. The CDR3 DNA reads TGTGCCAGCAGTGAACCAGGGGGCCTCCAAAATTCACCCCTCCACTTT. The encoded protein is CASSEPGGLQNSPLHF.

V is TRBV9 and J is TRBJ2-3; weak D call: TRBD1 (6 bases). The germline V gene has CDR1 SGDLS and CDR2 YYNGEE. V lost 4 bases to trimming and J lost 2 bases, with 11 bases between them. This CDR3 spans 14 amino acids. The CDR3 spells CASSPRDTTDTQYF. Here the CDR3 DNA reads TGTGCCAGCAGCCCCCGGGACACCACAGATACGCAGTATTTT.

This clone was counted once. V and J are TRBV24-1 and TRBJ2-1; 14 nucleotides agree with TRBD2. There are 19 residues in the CDR3. Germline V gives CDR1 KGHDR, CDR2 SFDVKD. V was clipped by 7 bases and J by 5 bases; unmatched bases: 15. CDR3 residues: CATSRIEPGTSGGHNEQFF. The CDR3 DNA reads as TGTGCCACCAGCCGAATCGAGCCAGGGACTAGCGGGGGACACAATGAGCAGTTCTTC.

This chain uses TRBV5-1 with TRBJ2-1, with 13 bases matching TRBD2. Germline CDR1 reads SGHRS; CDR2 reads YFSETQ. The junction had 9 bases not matched to a gene; V was cut back by 4 bases and J by 8 bases. This CDR3 comprises 16 residues. The CDR3 loop is CASSHGTSGTVDEQFF. The CDR3 nucleotides are TGCGCCAGCAGCCACGGGACTAGCGGGACTGTGGATGAGCAGTTCTTC.

The V call is TRBV7-2, the J call TRBJ2-7; D gene unclear. Trimming took 2 bases from V and 7 from J, leaving 6 bases between them. The CDR3 sequence is 11 residues long. Looked up from germline, CDR1 is SGHTA and CDR2 is FQGNSA. CDR3: CASSLQVEQYF. CDR3 coding DNA: TGTGCCAGCAGCTTACAGGTAGAGCAGTACTTC.

V usage is TRBV2 and J usage is TRBJ1-6, with 9 bases matching TRBD1. This CDR3 is built from 16 residues. J lost 5 bases, V lost 6 bases, and 8 bases had no gene match. The germline V gene has CDR1 SNHLY and CDR2 FYNNEI. CDR3 coding DNA: TGTGCCAGCAGCAAACAGGGGGCGCGTAATAATTCACCCCTCCACTTT. Translated: CASSKQGARNNSPLHF.

This clone has only a few counts. The chain links TRBV2 to TRBJ1-1, with D uncertain. The CDR3 contains 12 residues. Per the germline V gene, CDR1 is SNHLY and CDR2 is FYNNEI. Trimming cost V 8 bases and J 0 bases, with 7 bases left between them. For the CDR3, the DNA is TGTGCCAGCCAGGCCCTGAACACTGAAGCTTTCTTT. This sequence encodes CASQALNTEAFF.

This clone was observed a handful of times. The genes are TRBV19 and TRBJ1-4, with 9 bases identical to TRBD1. The CDR3 consists of 13 residues. J lost 7 bases, V lost 8 bases, and 5 bases had no gene match. Germline CDR1 LNHDA, CDR2 SQIVND (reference sequence). CDR3 coding DNA: TGTGCCAGTTGGGACAGGGTTAGTGAAAAACTGTTTTTT. Translated: CASWDRVSEKLFF.

The chain carries TRBV7-9 and TRBJ2-3, with D possibly TRBD2 on 5 matching bases. V lost 2 bases and J 4 bases, leaving 13 bases between the germline ends. The CDR3 contains 15 residues. Looked up from germline, CDR1 is SEHNR and CDR2 is FQNEAQ (reference sequence). CDR3 nucleotide sequence: TGTGCCAGCAGCTTAATTCCCGGGATTGCAGATACGCAGTATTTT. This codes for CASSLIPGIADTQYF. Looking up the rest from reference TRBV7-9 and TRBJ2-3 gives the full variable domain: DTGVSQNPRHKITKRGQNVTFRCDPISEHNRLYWYRQTLGQGPEFLTYFQNEAQLEKSRLLSDRFSAERPKGSFSTLEIQRTEQGDSAMYLCASSLIPGIADTQYFGPGTRLTVL.

The chain links TRBV7-2 to TRBJ2-1; 8 bases are shared with TRBD1. CDR1 and CDR2 from the germline V gene are SGHTA and FQGNSA. The V segment lost 5 bases and the J segment 0 bases; nucleotides outside the gene matches: 0. The CDR3 is made up of 14 amino acids. The CDR3, as DNA: TGTGCCAGCAGCACAGGGGGCTCCTACAATGAGCAGTTCTTC. This encodes CASSTGGSYNEQFF.

The rearrangement links TRBV4-1 to TRBJ2-1, with 10 bases identical to TRBD1. Per the germline V gene, CDR1 is MGHRA and CDR2 is YSYEKL. V was clipped by 4 bases and J by 4 bases; unmatched bases: 7. This CDR3 spans 16 amino acids. The CDR3: CASSPPGQGIYNEQFF. In DNA, the CDR3 is TGCGCCAGCAGCCCGCCGGGACAGGGGATATACAATGAGCAGTTCTTC.

V is TRBV6-5 and J is TRBJ2-7, with D unclear. Trimming took off 6 bases at V and 7 bases at J, with 13 bases between the two ends. The CDR3 length is 12 residues. Germline V CDR1 and CDR2: MNHEY, SVGAGI. The CDR3 region is CASRGPLREQYF. The CDR3 coding sequence is TGTGCCAGCAGGGGCCCTCTTCGGGAGCAGTACTTC.

V is TRBV4-1 and J is TRBJ2-4; 16 nucleotides line up with TRBD2. CDR3 size: 20 residues. CDR1 and CDR2 from the germline V gene are MGHRA and YSYEKL. V shed 5 bases, J shed 2 bases, and the junction held 12 bases outside the gene matches. CDR3: CASSEGTSGRALGSKNIQYF. CDR3 DNA sequence: TGCGCCAGCAGCGAAGGGACTAGCGGGAGGGCCCTCGGGTCCAAAAACATTCAGTACTTC.

This clone has only one observation. The chain joins TRBV5-1 to TRBJ2-5; maybe TRBD1 (5 bases). Germline V gene data show CDR1 as SGHRS and CDR2 as YFSETQ. The CDR3 sequence is 15 residues long. V gave up 4 bases and J gave up 1 base, with 14 bases separating them. This CDR3 reads CASSPSLRGQETQYF. The CDR3 DNA reads as TGCGCCAGCAGCCCCTCGCTTAGGGGCCAAGAGACCCAGTACTTC.

The chain uses TRBV30 and TRBJ1-1; D not resolved. The CDR3 totals 15 residues. Germline V CDR1 and CDR2: GTSNPN, SVGIG (reference sequence). Between the trimmed V and J ends, which lost 0 bases and 3 bases, there was a span of 14 bases. The CDR3 here is CAWSVLGFGDTEAFF. CDR3 nucleotide sequence: TGTGCCTGGAGTGTACTGGGTTTCGGGGACACTGAAGCTTTCTTT.

The chain joins TRBV18 to TRBJ2-6; 8 bases match TRBD2. The CDR3 loop spans 18 amino acids. Germline V CDR1 and CDR2: KGHSH, LQKENI. The junction had 7 bases not matched to a gene; V was cut back by 2 bases and J by 1 base. The CDR3 coding sequence is TGTGCCAGCTCACCATTGGGACTAGGAGGGTCTGGGGCCAACGTCCTGACTTTC. Translation: CASSPLGLGGSGANVLTF.

The chain is built from TRBV5-4 and TRBJ2-5, with D perhaps matching TRBD2 (6 bases). Germline V gene data show CDR1 as SGHNT and CDR2 as YYREEE (reference sequence). There are 16 residues in the CDR3. The V gene lost 0 bases and the J gene lost 4 bases, with 16 bases spanning the gap. Written as DNA, the CDR3 is TGTGCCAGCAGCTTGGGGGTAGCGGTGGGGTCAGAGACCCAGTACTTC. Translated: CASSLGVAVGSETQYF.

This clone was observed a few times. V and J are TRBV13 and TRBJ2-7; 8 nucleotides align to TRBD1. The germline gives CDR1 PRHDT, CDR2 FYEKMQ (reference sequence). V lost 5 bases and J lost 2; bases outside the gene matches: 11. The CDR3 contains 16 residues. The CDR3 sequence: CASSPPYRGNAYEQYF. The CDR3 coding sequence is TGTGCCAGCAGCCCCCCCTACAGGGGGAATGCCTACGAGCAGTACTTC.

The chain links TRBV3-1 (or the pseudogene TRBV3-2) to TRBJ1-2, with D uncertain. CDR3 length: 14 amino acids. From germline, CDR1 is LGHDT and CDR2 YNNKEL (reference sequence). Trimming pared 2 bases from V and 5 bases from J, leaving 12 bases between. The CDR3: CASSQYEVRYGYTF. Written as DNA, the CDR3 is TGTGCCAGCAGCCAATATGAGGTGCGATATGGCTACACCTTC.

The chain is built from TRBV9 and TRBJ2-3; the D gene is possibly TRBD1 (5 bases). V lost 0 bases to trimming and J lost 4 bases, with 15 bases between them. The CDR3 spans 16 residues. Germline loops: CDR1 SGDLS, CDR2 YYNGEE. CDR3: CASSVARGSGPDTQYF. The DNA for the CDR3 is TGTGCCAGCAGCGTAGCTAGGGGCTCTGGTCCAGATACGCAGTATTTT.

Only a few counts were recorded for this clone. The chain links TRBV6-1 to TRBJ2-7; D unresolved. The germline CDR1 and CDR2 sequences are MNHNS and SASEGT. The CDR3 has 15 residues. Deletions cut 1 base from V and 2 bases from J, with 12 bases between. The DNA of the CDR3 is TGTGCCAGCAGTGAAGGACGCCCAGGAACCTACGAGCAGTACTTC. Protein sequence: CASSEGRPGTYEQYF.

The chain employs TRBV20-1 and TRBJ2-3, with D tentatively TRBD1 (5 bases). This CDR3 has 15 residues. Germline CDR1 DFQATT, CDR2 SNEGSKA (reference sequence). V was pared by 3 bases and J by 1 base, with 14 bases between. This chain's CDR3 is CSASWVGAGTDTQYF. CDR3 bases: TGCAGTGCTAGTTGGGTTGGGGCTGGCACAGATACGCAGTATTTT.

CDR3 DNA: TGTGCCAGCAGGGAACTGGGCGGGAGCAATCAGCCCCAGCATTTT. This codes for CASRELGGSNQPQHF. This rearrangement joins TRBV27 to TRBJ1-5; D not resolved. Germline values: CDR1 MNHEY, CDR2 SMNVEV (reference sequence). V shed 6 bases and J shed 1 base, with 13 bases lying between them. The CDR3 extends over 15 amino acids.

The chain joins TRBV19 to TRBJ1-3, with 11 nucleotides matching TRBD1. The CDR3 covers 17 residues. Germline V gene lookup returns CDR1 LNHDA and CDR2 SQIVND (reference sequence). J was trimmed by 2 bases and V by 2 bases; bases with no gene match: 5. This CDR3 is CASSIRRTGGTGNTIYF. In nucleotides, the CDR3 is TGTGCCAGTAGTATAAGAAGGACAGGGGGCACTGGAAACACCATATATTTT.

This clone was picked up a small number of times. J is TRBJ1-2 and V is TRBV29-1, with a weak D call TRBD1 (6 bases). Trimming took off 6 bases at V and 6 bases at J, with 20 bases between the two ends. The CDR3 is made up of 14 amino acids. The V gene's germline CDR1 is SQVTM and CDR2 ANQGSEA. The CDR3 loop reads CSVWEGERGNGYTF. The CDR3 DNA follows: TGCAGCGTGTGGGAGGGGGAAAGGGGAAATGGCTACACCTTC.

The chain joins TRBV19 to TRBJ2-7; 10 positions match TRBD1. Trimming at V came to 7 bases and at J to 2 bases, leaving 5 bases not matched to a gene. Germline loops: CDR1 LNHDA, CDR2 SQIVND (reference sequence). This CDR3 contains 14 residues. The chain's CDR3 is CASKVTGGPYEQYF. The CDR3, as DNA: TGTGCCAGTAAAGTGACAGGGGGCCCCTACGAGCAGTACTTC.